One sample yielded the 16 T cell receptor beta chains listed below, sequenced in a study of cytomegalovirus exposure and HLA in healthy donors. The primer mix had 60 Vbeta and 13 Jbeta primers. The repertoire was sequenced with immunoSEQ multiplex PCR; TCRdb's copy has only in-frame clones and lacks some. The table lists roughly 100,000 clones, approximately 82% of them singletons. Input material: PBMCs. The receptors derive from a man aged 35 to 55 in good health and CMV-seronegative.

V is TRBV5-1 and J is TRBJ1-2, with TRBD1 matching 7 bases. Looked up from germline, CDR1 is SGHRS and CDR2 is YFSETQ. The CDR3 spans 14 residues. V was pared by 4 bases and J by 5 bases, with 8 bases of the junction left unmatched. The CDR3 here is CASSPGGQFYGYTF. Here the CDR3 DNA reads TGCGCCAGCAGCCCTGGGGGACAGTTTTATGGCTACACCTTC.

This rearrangement joins TRBV29-1 to TRBJ1-2; D possibly corresponds to TRBD1 (5 bases). From germline, CDR1 is SQVTM and CDR2 ANQGSEA. The CDR3 loop spans 14 amino acids. The V end lost 8 bases, the J end lost 3 bases, and 19 bases lay between the germline ends. In DNA, the CDR3 is TGCAGCCAATCACGTCGGGTCAGGGACTATGGCTACACCTTC. Encoded protein: CSQSRRVRDYGYTF.

J is TRBJ2-3 and V is TRBV7-2; the D is unclear. Between the trimmed V and J ends, which lost 1 base and 2 bases, there was a span of 7 bases. The CDR3 covers 14 residues. Germline V gene sequence: CDR1 SGHTA, CDR2 FQGNSA. This CDR3 reads CASSLGLDTDTQYF. In nucleotides, the CDR3 is TGTGCCAGCAGCTTAGGTTTAGACACAGATACGCAGTATTTT.

The V call is TRBV10-3, the J call TRBJ1-2; no clear D gene. The germline V gene has CDR1 ENHRY and CDR2 SYGVKD. Deletions cut 8 bases from V and 4 bases from J, with 17 bases between. This CDR3 comprises 14 residues. The CDR3 protein is CAIGRGEATYGYTF. The CDR3, as DNA: TGTGCCATCGGCCGGGGTGAGGCTACCTATGGCTACACCTTC.

J is TRBJ2-7 and V is TRBV5-6; 7 bases are a match to TRBD1. CDR3 length: 13 amino acids. With V trimmed by 5 bases and J by 3 bases, 5 bases remained unmatched. CDR1 is SGHDT and CDR2 is YYEEEE in the germline V gene. CDR3 DNA: TGTGCCAGCAGTCCGGCAGGGGGCTACGAGCAGTACTTC. Its translation is CASSPAGGYEQYF.

The chain carries TRBV29-1 and TRBJ2-2; TRBD1 agrees at 7 bases. J lost 1 base, V lost 7 bases, and 6 bases had no gene match. The CDR3 runs to 14 residues. Germline values: CDR1 SQVTM, CDR2 ANQGSEA. Here the CDR3 DNA reads TGCAGCGCTCGACGGGACAGGAACACCGGGGAGCTGTTTTTT. This gives the protein CSARRDRNTGELFF.

For this clone: This sample also contains other DNA sequences that code for the same CDR3. V gene TRBV5-4 combines with J gene TRBJ1-2; 7 bases are a match to TRBD1. The CDR3 has 13 residues. The germline gives CDR1 SGHNT, CDR2 YYREEE (reference sequence). V lost 5 bases to trimming and J lost 4 bases; unmatched junction nucleotides: 5. CDR3 residues: CASSLTGTYGYTF. CDR3 nucleotides: TGTGCCAGCAGTCTGACAGGGACCTATGGCTACACCTTC.

The J gene is TRBJ2-1, the V gene TRBV19; TRBD1 agrees at 8 bases. V gave up 5 bases and J gave up 7 bases; unmatched junction bases: 10. The CDR3 is 15 amino acids. Germline V CDR1 and CDR2: LNHDA, SQIVND (reference sequence). The CDR3 DNA reads as TGTGCCAGTAGTGAGAGGACAGGGATCCGAAATGAGCAGTTCTTC. Its protein product is CASSERTGIRNEQFF.

The rearrangement joins TRBV11-1 to TRBJ2-5; D may be TRBD2 (6 bases). Deletions cut 3 bases from V and 4 bases from J, with 24 bases between. CDR1 is SGHAT and CDR2 is FQDESV in the germline V gene (reference sequence). The CDR3 spans 18 residues. The CDR3 DNA sequence: TGTGCCAGCAGCTTTTCCGTACTTAGCGGCTCGGCGGGAGAGACCCAGTACTTC. Translation gives CASSFSVLSGSAGETQYF.

This chain connects TRBV6-5 to TRBJ2-1; 10 bases are a match to TRBD2. The CDR3 covers 14 residues. The V gene end was trimmed by 5 bases and the J gene end by 5 bases; junction bases not matched to a gene: 3. CDR1 is MNHEY, CDR2 SVGAGI, per germline. The CDR3 nucleotides are TGTGCCAGCAGTAGGACTAGCGGCGACAATGAGCAGTTCTTC. Its translation is CASSRTSGDNEQFF.

The V call is TRBV28, the J call TRBJ1-5; D is uncertain. V was cut by 4 bases and J by 0 bases, with 19 bases left in between. This CDR3 spans 18 amino acids. Germline V gene lookup returns CDR1 MDHEN and CDR2 SYDVKM. The CDR3 coding sequence is TGTGCCAGCAGTTCTCCGCTGGGAGGCGCGAATAGCAATCAGCCCCAGCATTTT. Its translation is CASSSPLGGANSNQPQHF.

This clone was counted only a few times. The chain links TRBV9 to TRBJ1-1; D remains ambiguous. Germline CDR1 SGDLS, CDR2 YYNGEE. The CDR3 loop spans 14 amino acids. V lost 2 bases and J lost 1, with 9 bases in between. The CDR3 here is CASSVQASNTEAFF. The DNA of the CDR3 is TGTGCCAGCAGCGTTCAGGCTTCGAACACTGAAGCTTTCTTT.

The J gene is TRBJ1-4, the V gene TRBV2; D possibly corresponds to TRBD1 (5 bases). Trimming pared 4 bases from V and 8 bases from J, leaving 14 bases between. The germline gives CDR1 SNHLY, CDR2 FYNNEI. The CDR3 has 14 residues. The CDR3 DNA follows: TGTGCCAGCAGTGTCAGGGCTTTTCAGGAAAAACTGTTTTTT. It translates to CASSVRAFQEKLFF. Using reference TRBV2 and TRBJ1-4 for the parts outside the CDR3, the full variable domain is EPEVTQTPSHQVTQMGQEVILRCVPISNHLYFYWYRQILGQKVEFLVSFYNNEISEKSEIFDDQFSVERPDGSNFTLKIRSTKLEDSAMYFCASSVRAFQEKLFFGSGTQLSVL.

The rearrangement links TRBV5-1 to TRBJ1-1, with 8 bases that match TRBD1. CDR1 is SGHRS and CDR2 is YFSETQ in the germline V gene. The CDR3 is made up of 14 amino acids. V dropped 2 bases and J dropped 1; count of bases not matched to a gene: 1. CDR3 protein: CASSFGQGNTEAFF. Here the CDR3 DNA reads TGCGCCAGCAGCTTTGGACAGGGGAACACTGAAGCTTTCTTT.

This clone was counted only a few times. The chain employs TRBV5-1 and TRBJ2-2; D ambiguous. V was cut by 0 bases and J by 9 bases, with 3 bases left in between. The CDR3 is 11 amino acids. Germline CDR1 and CDR2: SGHRS and YFSETQ. CDR3 sequence (DNA): TGCGCCAGCAGCTTGGTCAGGGAGCTGTTTTTT. Protein sequence: CASSLVRELFF.

The chain couples TRBV4-1 to TRBJ1-2, with 8 nucleotides matching TRBD1. The CDR3 length is 17 residues. After removal of 2 bases from V and 5 bases from J, the junction contained 13 bases not matched to a gene. Germline V gene lookup returns CDR1 MGHRA and CDR2 YSYEKL. CDR3 DNA: TGCGCCAGCAGCCAAACTACCATGACAGGGGTTCAGTATGGCTACACCTTC. Encoded protein: CASSQTTMTGVQYGYTF.